This is a list of T cell receptor beta chains from one sample in a study of beta chain features in type 1 diabetes. Generated by immunoSEQ multiplex PCR, the TCRdb table keeps only in-frame clones and is missing some. The sample includes approximately 160,000 clones, around 8% of them seen just once. Sequenced input: central memory CD4+ T cells from blood. Every receptor here comes from a man younger than 35 in good health. Each CDR3 is given with its conserved first and last residue. A D gene is named only where the DNA matches it firmly.

v_gene	d_gene	j_gene	CDR3aa
TRBV6-5	.	TRBJ1-2	CASSYASNTNYGYTF
TRBV28	TRBD1	TRBJ1-1	CASKPGQGRTEAFF
TRBV19	TRBD2	TRBJ2-2	CASIRREGRAGELFF
TRBV11-2	TRBD2	TRBJ2-5	CASTLAGASGETQYF
TRBV19	.	TRBJ2-6	CASGLGSGANVLTF
TRBV30	.	TRBJ1-4	CAWSLRVNEKLFF
TRBV10-3	.	TRBJ2-3	CAISETVGTQGATDTQYF
TRBV30	TRBD1	TRBJ1-4	CAWSLPGTVSEKLFF
TRBV7-8	TRBD1	TRBJ1-3	CASSRTGDGNTIYF
TRBV4-3	.	TRBJ2-3	CASSQDQTRDSNTDTQYF
TRBV6-5	.	TRBJ2-1	CASSYEGGITNNEQFF
TRBV7-2	TRBD1	TRBJ1-2	CASSEQGFGGYTF
TRBV5-1	.	TRBJ1-1	CASSLGSPVNTEAFF
TRBV25-1	TRBD1	TRBJ2-6	CASSKSQGSGANVLTF
TRBV9	TRBD2	TRBJ2-5	CASSVGQALAGYGETQYF
TRBV6-5	TRBD2	TRBJ2-3	CASRREGPDTQYF
TRBV18	.	TRBJ2-7	CASSPAQRDYEQYF
TRBV30	.	TRBJ1-1	CAWSRSRGRPNTEAFF
TRBV7-3	TRBD1	TRBJ1-1	CASRSPGTGVVNTEAFF
TRBV28	TRBD1	TRBJ2-3	CASKDRGGTDTQYF
TRBV28	.	TRBJ2-7	CASSPPTASYEQYF
TRBV7-2	TRBD1	TRBJ2-5	CASLWAGGQETQYF
TRBV9	.	TRBJ2-3	CASSALLAGIDTQYF
TRBV11-3	TRBD1	TRBJ2-5	CASSADRGETQYF
TRBV19	TRBD1	TRBJ1-2	CASSSTEGWTGKHYGYTF
TRBV29-1	TRBD1	TRBJ2-6	CSVERDRGTGANVLTF
TRBV6-5	TRBD1	TRBJ2-3	CASRRQGITDTQYF
TRBV13	TRBD1	TRBJ2-1	CASSLGTGGEDEQFF
TRBV9	.	.	CASSVSQGHEQYF
TRBV9	.	TRBJ1-5	CASSVGADQPQHF
TRBV18	.	TRBJ1-1	CASSYQRTEAGTEAFF
TRBV7-9	.	TRBJ2-3	CASSLSLTQYF